This entry lists 7 T cell receptor beta chains sequenced from one sample in a study of cytomegalovirus exposure and HLA in healthy donors. PCR involved 60 Vbeta and 13 Jbeta primers. Generated by immunoSEQ multiplex PCR, the TCRdb table keeps only in-frame clones and is missing some. The table has about 98,000 clones, 70% seen once. The material sequenced was PBMCs. These receptors all come from a man aged 50 or older in good health and CMV-seronegative.

This chain connects TRBV4-2 to TRBJ2-1; tentatively, D is TRBD2 (7 bases). The CDR3 spans 16 residues. The ends were cut back, 4 bases at V and 0 bases at J, with 13 bases in the middle. CDR1 and CDR2 from the germline V gene are LGHNA and YNFKEQ. Here the CDR3 DNA reads TGTGCCAGCAGCCGACTAGGGGGGGACTCCTACAATGAGCAGTTCTTC. Translation: CASSRLGGDSYNEQFF.

The chain couples TRBV2 to TRBJ2-5; D ambiguous. V gave up 4 bases and J gave up 4 bases, with 4 bases separating them. Germline values: CDR1 SNHLY, CDR2 FYNNEI. The CDR3 contains 11 residues. Here the CDR3 reads CASSAVETQYF. The CDR3 coding sequence is TGTGCCAGCAGTGCAGTAGAGACCCAGTACTTC.

The V gene is TRBV29-1, the J gene TRBJ2-7; a weak D match, TRBD1 (6 bases). Germline CDR1 is SQVTM and CDR2 is ANQGSEA. The germline V and J ends were trimmed by 7 bases and 0 bases, with 10 bases remaining between them. The CDR3 is 12 amino acids. In DNA form, the CDR3 reads TGCAGCGCCCGGGACAACTCCTACGAGCAGTACTTC. This sequence encodes CSARDNSYEQYF.

The chain joins TRBV5-6 to TRBJ2-1; 7 nucleotides agree with TRBD2. J was trimmed by 9 bases and V by 4 bases; bases with no gene match: 4. Germline CDR1 is SGHDT and CDR2 is YYEEEE. The CDR3 loop spans 12 amino acids. CDR3 DNA sequence: TGTGCCAGCAGCGTTAGCGGGCCTGAGCAGTTCTTC. As protein: CASSVSGPEQFF.

In its sample, this clone was seen a few times. The chain uses TRBV29-1 and TRBJ2-6, with 10 bases that match TRBD1. Germline V lookup: CDR1 SQVTM, CDR2 ANQGSEA. The ends lost 5 bases at V and 0 bases at J; junction bases unmatched: 4. The CDR3 contains 16 residues. CDR3 sequence reads: CSVSGQGTSGANVLTF. The CDR3 nucleotides are TGCAGCGTTTCGGGACAGGGGACCTCTGGGGCCAACGTCCTGACTTTC.

The chain is built from TRBV9 and TRBJ2-1; D is perhaps TRBD1 (6 bases). Per germline, CDR1 SGDLS and CDR2 YYNGEE. The CDR3 sequence is 16 residues long. Trimming took 0 bases from V and 5 from J, leaving 15 bases between them. The CDR3 DNA reads as TGTGCCAGCAGCGTAGGGCCAGGGGTAGTCCACAATGAGCAGTTCTTC. Translation: CASSVGPGVVHNEQFF.

This chain connects TRBV6-1 to TRBJ2-5, with D possibly matching TRBD1 (5 bases). This CDR3 comprises 16 residues. From germline, CDR1 is MNHNS and CDR2 SASEGT. V was shortened by 4 bases and J by 3 bases, with 18 bases between the two germline ends. CDR3 residues: CASSVLWRTPEETQYF. The DNA for the CDR3 is TGTGCCAGCAGTGTCCTTTGGCGGACACCAGAAGAGACCCAGTACTTC.